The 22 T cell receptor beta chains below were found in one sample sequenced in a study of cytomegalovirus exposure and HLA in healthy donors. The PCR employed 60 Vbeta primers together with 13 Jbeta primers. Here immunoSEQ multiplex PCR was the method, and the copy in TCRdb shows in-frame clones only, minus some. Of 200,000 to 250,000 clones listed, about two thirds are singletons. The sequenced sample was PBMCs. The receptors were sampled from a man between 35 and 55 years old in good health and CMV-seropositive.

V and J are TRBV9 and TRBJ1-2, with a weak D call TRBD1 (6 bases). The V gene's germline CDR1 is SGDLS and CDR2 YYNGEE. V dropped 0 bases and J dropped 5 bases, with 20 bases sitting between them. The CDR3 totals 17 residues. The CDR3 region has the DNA TGTGCCAGCAGCGTAGGAGTCGGGACACAGCTTCTATATGGCTACACCTTC. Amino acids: CASSVGVGTQLLYGYTF.

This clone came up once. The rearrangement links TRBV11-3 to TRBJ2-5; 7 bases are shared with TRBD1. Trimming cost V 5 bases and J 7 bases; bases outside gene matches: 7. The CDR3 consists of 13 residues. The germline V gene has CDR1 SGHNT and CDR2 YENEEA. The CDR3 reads CASSLRQGRTQYF. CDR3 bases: TGTGCCAGCAGCCTTAGACAGGGAAGGACCCAGTACTTC.

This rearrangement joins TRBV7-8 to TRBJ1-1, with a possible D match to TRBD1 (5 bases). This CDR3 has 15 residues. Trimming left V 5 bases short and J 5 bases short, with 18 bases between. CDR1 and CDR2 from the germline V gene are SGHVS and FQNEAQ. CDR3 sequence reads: CASSQGPGGLTEAFF. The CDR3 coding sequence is TGTGCCAGCAGCCAGGGACCGGGAGGGTTGACTGAAGCTTTCTTT.

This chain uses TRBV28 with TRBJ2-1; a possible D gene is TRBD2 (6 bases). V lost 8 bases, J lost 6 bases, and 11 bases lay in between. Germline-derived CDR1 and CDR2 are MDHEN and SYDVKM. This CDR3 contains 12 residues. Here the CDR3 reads CASLGSSNEQFF. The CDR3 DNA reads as TGTGCCAGCCTCGGGAGCAGCAATGAGCAGTTCTTC.

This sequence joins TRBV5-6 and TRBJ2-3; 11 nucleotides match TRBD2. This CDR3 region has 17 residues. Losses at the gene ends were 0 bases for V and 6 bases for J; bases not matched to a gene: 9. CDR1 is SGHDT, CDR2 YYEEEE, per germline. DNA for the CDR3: TGTGCCAGCAGCTTGGCCCCGGGACTAGCGGAGGAGGATACGCAGTATTTT. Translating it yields CASSLAPGLAEEDTQYF.

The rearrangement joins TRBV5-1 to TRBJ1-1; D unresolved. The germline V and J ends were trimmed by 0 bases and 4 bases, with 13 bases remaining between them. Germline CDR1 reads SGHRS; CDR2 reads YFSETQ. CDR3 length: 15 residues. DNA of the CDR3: TGCGCCAGCAGCTTGGGCTCAGTGGGGAGCACTGAAGCTTTCTTT. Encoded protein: CASSLGSVGSTEAFF.

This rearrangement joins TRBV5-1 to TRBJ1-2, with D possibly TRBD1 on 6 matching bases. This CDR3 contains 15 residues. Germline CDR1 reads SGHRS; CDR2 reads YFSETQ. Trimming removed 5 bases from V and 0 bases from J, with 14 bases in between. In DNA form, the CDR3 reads TGCGCCAGCAGGCGGACAGAGGGTTCTAACTATGGCTACACCTTC. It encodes CASRRTEGSNYGYTF.

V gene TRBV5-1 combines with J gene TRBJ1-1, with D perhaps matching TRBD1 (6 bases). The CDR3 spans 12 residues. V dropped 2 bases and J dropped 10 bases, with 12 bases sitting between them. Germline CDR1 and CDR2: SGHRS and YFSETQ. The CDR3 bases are TGCGCCAGCAGCTTACAGGGAGACCGAGCTTTCTTT. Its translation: CASSLQGDRAFF.

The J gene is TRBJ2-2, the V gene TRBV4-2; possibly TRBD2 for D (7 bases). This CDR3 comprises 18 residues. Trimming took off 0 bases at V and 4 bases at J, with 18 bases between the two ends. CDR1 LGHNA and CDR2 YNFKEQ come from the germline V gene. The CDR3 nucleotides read TGTGCCAGCAGCCAAGACTACACGAGGGGGGGGTTCACCGGGGAGCTGTTTTTT. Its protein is CASSQDYTRGGFTGELFF.

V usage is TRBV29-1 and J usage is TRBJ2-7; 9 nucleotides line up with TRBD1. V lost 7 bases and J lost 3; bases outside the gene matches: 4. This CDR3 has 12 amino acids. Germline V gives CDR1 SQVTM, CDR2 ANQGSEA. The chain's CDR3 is CSAGQGIYEQYF. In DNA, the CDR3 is TGCAGCGCAGGACAGGGGATCTACGAGCAGTACTTC.

In DNA, the CDR3 is TGTGCCAGCAGTTACGGCCCGGGGTACGAGCAGTACTTC. Encoded protein: CASSYGPGYEQYF. The rearrangement links TRBV6-5 to TRBJ2-7; tentatively, D is TRBD2 (5 bases). CDR1 and CDR2 from the germline V gene are MNHEY and SVGAGI. Trimming pared 2 bases from V and 4 bases from J, leaving 9 bases between. The CDR3 sequence is 13 residues long.

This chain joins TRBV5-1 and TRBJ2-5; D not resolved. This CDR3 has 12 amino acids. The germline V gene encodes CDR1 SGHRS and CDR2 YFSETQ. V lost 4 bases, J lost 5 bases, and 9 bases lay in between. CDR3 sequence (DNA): TGCGCCAGCAGCCCCTACGGGGAGACCCAGTACTTC. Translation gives CASSPYGETQYF. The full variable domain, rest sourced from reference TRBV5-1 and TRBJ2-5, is KAGVTQTPRYLIKTRGQQVTLSCSPISGHRSVSWYQQTPGQGLQFLFEYFSETQRNKGNFPGRFSGRQFSNSRSEMNVSTLELGDSALYLCASSPYGETQYFGPGTRLLVL.

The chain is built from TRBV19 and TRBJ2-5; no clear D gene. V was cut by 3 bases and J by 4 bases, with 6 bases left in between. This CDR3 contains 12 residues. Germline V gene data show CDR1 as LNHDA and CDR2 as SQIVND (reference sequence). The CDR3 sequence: CASSMSSETQYF. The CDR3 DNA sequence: TGTGCCAGTAGTATGTCATCAGAGACCCAGTACTTC.

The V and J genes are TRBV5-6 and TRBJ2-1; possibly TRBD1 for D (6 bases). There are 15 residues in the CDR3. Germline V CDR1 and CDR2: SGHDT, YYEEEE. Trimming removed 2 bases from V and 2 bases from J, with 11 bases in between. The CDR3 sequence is CASSFGTRTYNEQFF. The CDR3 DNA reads TGTGCCAGCAGCTTTGGGACACGAACCTACAATGAGCAGTTCTTC.

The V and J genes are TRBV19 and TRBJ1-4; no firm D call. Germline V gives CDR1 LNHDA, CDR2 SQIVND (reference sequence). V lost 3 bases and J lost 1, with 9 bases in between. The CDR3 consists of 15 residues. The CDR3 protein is CASSMVGETNEKLFF. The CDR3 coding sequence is TGTGCCAGTAGTATGGTCGGGGAAACTAATGAAAAACTGTTTTTT.

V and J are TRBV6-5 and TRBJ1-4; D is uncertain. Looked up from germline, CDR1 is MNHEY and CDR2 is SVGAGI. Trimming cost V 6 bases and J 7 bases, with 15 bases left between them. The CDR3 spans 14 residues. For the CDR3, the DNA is TGTGCCAGCAGCCCCAGTCTTGTCAGTGAAAAACTGTTTTTT. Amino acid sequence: CASSPSLVSEKLFF.

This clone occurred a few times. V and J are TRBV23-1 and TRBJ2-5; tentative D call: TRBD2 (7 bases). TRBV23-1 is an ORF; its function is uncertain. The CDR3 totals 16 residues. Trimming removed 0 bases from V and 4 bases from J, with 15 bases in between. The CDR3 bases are TGCGCCAGCAGTCAATCGAGGCCCGGGGGGCGAGAGACCCAGTACTTC. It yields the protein CASSQSRPGGRETQYF.

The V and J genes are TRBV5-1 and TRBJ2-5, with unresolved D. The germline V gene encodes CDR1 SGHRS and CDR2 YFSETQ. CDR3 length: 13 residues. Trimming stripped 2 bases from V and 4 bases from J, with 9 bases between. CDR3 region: CASSFRRGETQYF. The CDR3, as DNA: TGCGCCAGCAGCTTCCGACGAGGAGAGACCCAGTACTTC.

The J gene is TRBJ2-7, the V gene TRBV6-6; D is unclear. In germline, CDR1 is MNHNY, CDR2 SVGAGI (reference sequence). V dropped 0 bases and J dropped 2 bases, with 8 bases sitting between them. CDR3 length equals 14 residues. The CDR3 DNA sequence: TGTGCCAGCAGTTACTCAGTCGGTACCTACGAGCAGTACTTC. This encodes CASSYSVGTYEQYF.

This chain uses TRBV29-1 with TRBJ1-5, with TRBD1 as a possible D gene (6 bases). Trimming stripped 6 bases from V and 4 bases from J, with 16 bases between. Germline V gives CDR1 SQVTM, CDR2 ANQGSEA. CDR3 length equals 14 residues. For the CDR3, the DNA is TGCAGCGTCGCGGAAGGGGGACTAAATCAGCCCCAGCATTTT. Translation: CSVAEGGLNQPQHF.

Here the CDR3 reads CASSLEKEGASSYEQYF. For the CDR3, the DNA is TGTGCCAGCAGCTTAGAGAAAGAGGGGGCCAGCTCCTACGAGCAGTACTTC. The V call is TRBV7-6, the J call TRBJ2-7, with 7 bases matching TRBD1. CDR1 is SGHVS and CDR2 is FNYEAQ in the germline V gene. The CDR3 contains 17 residues. The junction had 9 bases not matched to a gene; V was cut back by 1 base and J by 0 bases.

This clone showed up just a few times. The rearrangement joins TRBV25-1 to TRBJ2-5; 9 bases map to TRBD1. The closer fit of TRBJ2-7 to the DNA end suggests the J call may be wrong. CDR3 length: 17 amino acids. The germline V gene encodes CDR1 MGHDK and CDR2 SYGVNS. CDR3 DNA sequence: TGTGCCAGCAGTGAGCACCCCTCCGGGACAGGGATCTACGAGCAGTACTTC. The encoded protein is CASSEHPSGTGIYEQYF.